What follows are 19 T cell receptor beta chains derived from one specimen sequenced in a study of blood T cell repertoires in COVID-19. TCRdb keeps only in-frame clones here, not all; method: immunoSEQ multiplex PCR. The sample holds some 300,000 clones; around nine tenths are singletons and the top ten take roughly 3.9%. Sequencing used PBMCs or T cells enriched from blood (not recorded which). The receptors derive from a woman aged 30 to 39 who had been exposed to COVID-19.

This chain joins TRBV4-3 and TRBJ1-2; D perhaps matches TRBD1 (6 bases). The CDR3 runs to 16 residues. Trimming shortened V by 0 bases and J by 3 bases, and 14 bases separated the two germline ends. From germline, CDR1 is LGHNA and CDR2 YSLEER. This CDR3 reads CASSQDLSAGDYGYTF. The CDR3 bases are TGCGCCAGCAGCCAAGATCTTTCTGCAGGGGACTATGGCTACACCTTC.

CDR3 residues: CASSQDGGLREFF. CDR3 sequence (DNA): TGCGCCAGCAGCCAAGATGGAGGACTAAGGGAGTTCTTC. The rearrangement links TRBV4-3 to TRBJ2-1, with a weak D call TRBD2 (6 bases). Germline V gene sequence: CDR1 LGHNA, CDR2 YSLEER. Trimming shortened V by 0 bases and J by 14 bases, and 14 bases separated the two germline ends. The CDR3 runs 13 residues.

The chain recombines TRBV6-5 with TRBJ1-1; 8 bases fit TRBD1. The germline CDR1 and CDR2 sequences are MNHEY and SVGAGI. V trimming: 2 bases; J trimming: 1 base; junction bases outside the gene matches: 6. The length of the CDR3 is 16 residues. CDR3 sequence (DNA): TGTGCCAGCAGTTACACGCAAACAGGGGGGAACACTGAAGCTTTCTTT. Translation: CASSYTQTGGNTEAFF.

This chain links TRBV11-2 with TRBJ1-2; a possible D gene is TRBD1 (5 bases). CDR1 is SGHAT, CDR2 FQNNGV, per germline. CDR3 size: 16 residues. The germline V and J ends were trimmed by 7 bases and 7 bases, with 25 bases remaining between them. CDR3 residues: CASTDISEGRGGGYTF. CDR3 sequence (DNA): TGTGCCAGCACCGATATTTCGGAGGGGCGGGGTGGTGGCTACACCTTC. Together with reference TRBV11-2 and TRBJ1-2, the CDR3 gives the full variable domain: EAGVAQSPRYKIIEKRQSVAFWCNPISGHATLYWYQQILGQGPKLLIQFQNNGVVDDSQLPKDRFSAERLKGVDSTLKIQPAKLEDSAVYLCASTDISEGRGGGYTFGSGTRLTVV.

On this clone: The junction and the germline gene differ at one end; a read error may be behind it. The CDR3 sequence is CAISEVWGFVF. The CDR3 DNA sequence: TGTGCCATCAGTGAAGTGTGGGGCTTCGTCTTC. The chain is built from TRBV10-3 and TRBJ2-7, with D possibly TRBD1 on 5 matching bases. The CDR3 sequence is 11 residues long. Germline loops: CDR1 ENHRY, CDR2 SYGVKD.

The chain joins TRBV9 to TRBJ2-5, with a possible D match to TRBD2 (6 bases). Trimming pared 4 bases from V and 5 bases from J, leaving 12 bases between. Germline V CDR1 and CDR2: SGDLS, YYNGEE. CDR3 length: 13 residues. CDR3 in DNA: TGTGCCAGCAGCACGCGTGGGAGGGAGACCCAGTACTTC. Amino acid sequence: CASSTRGRETQYF.

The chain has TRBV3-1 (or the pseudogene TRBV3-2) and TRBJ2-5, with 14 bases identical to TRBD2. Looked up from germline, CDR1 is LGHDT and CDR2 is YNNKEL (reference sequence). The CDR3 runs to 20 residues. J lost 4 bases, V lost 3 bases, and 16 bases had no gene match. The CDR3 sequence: CASSHRGTSGGPRVGETQYF. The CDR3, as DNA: TGTGCCAGCAGCCACAGGGGGACTAGCGGGGGCCCTCGAGTGGGAGAGACCCAGTACTTC.

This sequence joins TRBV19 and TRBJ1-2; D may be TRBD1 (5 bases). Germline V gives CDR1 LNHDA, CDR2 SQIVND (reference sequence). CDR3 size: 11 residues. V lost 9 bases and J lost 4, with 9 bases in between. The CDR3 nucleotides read TGTGCCAGCAGGGTTGGCTATGGCTACACCTTC. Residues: CASRVGYGYTF.

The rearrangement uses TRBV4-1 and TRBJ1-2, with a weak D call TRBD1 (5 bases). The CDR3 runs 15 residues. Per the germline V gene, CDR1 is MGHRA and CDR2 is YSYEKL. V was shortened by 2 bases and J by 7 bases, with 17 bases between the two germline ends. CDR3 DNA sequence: TGCGCCAGCAGCCAACCTACAGGCCCCGGTGGTGGCTACACCTTC. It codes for CASSQPTGPGGGYTF.

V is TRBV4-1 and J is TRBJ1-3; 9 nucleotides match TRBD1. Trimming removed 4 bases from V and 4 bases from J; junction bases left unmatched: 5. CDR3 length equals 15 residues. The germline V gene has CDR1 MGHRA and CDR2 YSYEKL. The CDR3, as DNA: TGCGCCAGCAGCCCCGGGACAGGGAGAGGAAACACCATATATTTT. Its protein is CASSPGTGRGNTIYF.

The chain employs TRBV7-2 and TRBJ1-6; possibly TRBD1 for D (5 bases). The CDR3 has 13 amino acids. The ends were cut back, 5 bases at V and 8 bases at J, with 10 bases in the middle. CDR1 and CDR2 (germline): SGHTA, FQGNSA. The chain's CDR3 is CASSLLGDSPLHF. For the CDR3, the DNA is TGTGCCAGCAGCCTCCTAGGGGATTCACCCCTCCACTTT.

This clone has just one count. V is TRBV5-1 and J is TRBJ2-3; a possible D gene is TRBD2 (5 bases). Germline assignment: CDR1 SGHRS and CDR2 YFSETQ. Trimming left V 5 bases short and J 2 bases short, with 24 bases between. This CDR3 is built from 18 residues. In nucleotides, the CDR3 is TGCGCCAGCAGTTTTATCCCTCGGACTGTTCTAAACACAGATACGCAGTATTTT. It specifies CASSFIPRTVLNTDTQYF.

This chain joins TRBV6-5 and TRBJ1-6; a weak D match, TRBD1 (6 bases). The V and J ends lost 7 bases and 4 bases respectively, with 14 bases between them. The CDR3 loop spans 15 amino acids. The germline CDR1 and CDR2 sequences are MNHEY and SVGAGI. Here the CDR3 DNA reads TGTGCCAGCACTTCCACAGGGTTGTATAATTCACCCCTCCACTTT. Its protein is CASTSTGLYNSPLHF.

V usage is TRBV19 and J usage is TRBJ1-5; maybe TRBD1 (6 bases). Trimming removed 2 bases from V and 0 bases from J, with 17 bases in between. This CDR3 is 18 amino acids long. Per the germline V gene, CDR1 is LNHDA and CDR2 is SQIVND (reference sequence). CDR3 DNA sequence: TGTGCCAGTAGTATAAGATACAGGGTTGGAGATAGCAATCAGCCCCAGCATTTT. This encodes CASSIRYRVGDSNQPQHF.

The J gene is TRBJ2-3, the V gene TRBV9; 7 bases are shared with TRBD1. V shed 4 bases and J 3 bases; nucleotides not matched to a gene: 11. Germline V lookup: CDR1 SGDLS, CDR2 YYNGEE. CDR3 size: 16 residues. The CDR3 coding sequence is TGTGCCAGCAGCAGAAGGACAGGTCACGCGACAGATACGCAGTATTTT. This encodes CASSRRTGHATDTQYF.

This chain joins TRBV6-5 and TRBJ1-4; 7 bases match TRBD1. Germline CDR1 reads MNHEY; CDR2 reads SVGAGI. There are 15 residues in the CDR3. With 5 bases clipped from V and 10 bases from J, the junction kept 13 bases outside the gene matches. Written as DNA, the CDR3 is TGTGCCAGCAGTCTAGGGGGCAGGGCTGATGGAAAACTGTTTTTT. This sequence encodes CASSLGGRADGKLFF.

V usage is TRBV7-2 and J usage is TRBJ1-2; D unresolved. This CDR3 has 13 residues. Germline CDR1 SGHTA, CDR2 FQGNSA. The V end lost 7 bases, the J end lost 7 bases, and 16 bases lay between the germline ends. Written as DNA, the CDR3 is TGTGCCAGCACCAATCCCACGGGTGCTGGCTACACCTTC. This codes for CASTNPTGAGYTF.

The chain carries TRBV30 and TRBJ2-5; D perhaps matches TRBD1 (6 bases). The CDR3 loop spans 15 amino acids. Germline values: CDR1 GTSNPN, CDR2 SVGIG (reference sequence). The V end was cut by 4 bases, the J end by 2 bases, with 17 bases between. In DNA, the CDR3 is TGTGCCTGGAACAGACAGGTTTGGGGTCAAGAGACCCAGTACTTC. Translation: CAWNRQVWGQETQYF.

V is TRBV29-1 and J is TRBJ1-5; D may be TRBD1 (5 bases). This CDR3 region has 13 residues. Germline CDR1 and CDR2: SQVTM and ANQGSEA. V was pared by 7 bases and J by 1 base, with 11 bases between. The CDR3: CSAMGGSNQPQHF. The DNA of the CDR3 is TGCAGCGCGATGGGGGGGAGCAATCAGCCCCAGCATTTT.